The clone carrying this TCR beta chain was counted ten times or more. The data derive from a study of T-cell reconstitution after alpha-beta-depleted transplantation in children. TCRbeta library construction was performed incorporating unique molecular identifiers. MiXCR, run by TCRdb on the PCR reads, gives a single entry per CDR3 protein. The sample consists of hundreds of thousands of distinct CDR3 sequences, under 20% of them appearing once. CDR3 length equals 17 residues. J lost 2 bases, V lost 4 bases, and 9 bases had no gene match. CDR1 KGHDR and CDR2 SFDVKD come from the germline V gene. Sequenced here: PBMCs, mostly from graft donor cells, sampled 360 days after TCRalphabeta/CD19-depleted stem cell transplant. V gene TRBV24-1 combines with J gene TRBJ2-1, with 8 bases matching TRBD2. The source of this sequence is a male patient younger than 18 who had a stem cell transplant for acute lymphoblastic leukemia, so the T cells may come from the graft donor. The CDR3 reads CATSDPISGKTYNEQFF. Written as DNA, the CDR3 is TGTGCCACCAGTGACCCAATTAGCGGGAAGACCTACAATGAGCAGTTCTTC.